Listed here are 10 T cell receptor beta chains from one sample, sequenced in a study of blood T cell repertoires in COVID-19. Assay: immunoSEQ multiplex PCR; the TCRdb copy retains only in-frame clones and omits some. The data show fewer than 180,000 clones, around 90% seen once. The sample was peripheral blood. The receptors stem from a woman aged 55-75 years with active or convalescent COVID-19.

About this clone itself: One end of the junction does not line up with germline, which may come from a read error. V and J are TRBV6-5 and TRBJ1-5; D ambiguous. The CDR3 totals 15 residues. Germline V gene data show CDR1 as MNHEY and CDR2 as SVGAGI. The CDR3 nucleotides are TGTGCCAGCAGTAACTCTCGGTTTCGGAATCAGCCCCAGCATTTT. Residues: CASSNSRFRNQPQHF.

The sample holds many counts of this clone. The chain combines TRBV4-1 with TRBJ1-5; D possibly corresponds to TRBD1 (6 bases). V was pared by 4 bases and J by 1 base, with 23 bases between. Germline CDR1 and CDR2: MGHRA and YSYEKL. The CDR3 spans 19 residues. The CDR3 region is CASSLYSPRMTGSNQPQHF. The CDR3 DNA follows: TGCGCCAGCAGCCTTTACAGTCCCCGGATGACAGGCAGCAATCAGCCCCAGCATTTT.

Regarding this clone: The junction differs from germline at one of its ends, possibly a read error. The chain combines TRBV7-7 with TRBJ2-7, with 9 bases lining up with TRBD1. CDR1 is SSHAT, CDR2 FNYEAQ, per germline (reference sequence). The CDR3 covers 16 residues. The CDR3 sequence: CASRLDRGLILYEQYF. For the CDR3, the DNA is TGTGCTAGCAGGCTGGACAGGGGCCTGATCTTGTACGAGCAGTACTTC. Full variable domain (outside the CDR3, taken from reference TRBV7-7 and TRBJ2-7): GAGVSQSPRYKVTKRGQDVTLRCDPISSHATLYWYQQALGQGPEFLTYFNYEAQPDKSGLPSDRFSAERPEGSISTLTIQRTEQRDSAMYRCASRLDRGLILYEQYFGPGTRLTVT.

The chain recombines TRBV7-8 with TRBJ1-1; D not certain. The V end lost 5 bases, the J end lost 11 bases, and 27 bases lay between the germline ends. The CDR3 runs 16 residues. Per the germline V gene, CDR1 is SGHVS and CDR2 is FQNEAQ. The CDR3 loop is CASSAFKVRAPLEAFF. CDR3 nucleotide sequence: TGTGCCAGCAGCGCCTTTAAGGTTCGTGCCCCACTGGAGGCTTTCTTT.

DNA of the CDR3: TGCGCCAGCAGCTCGGACATGAACACTGAAGCTTTCTTT. Translated, it gives CASSSDMNTEAFF. The V gene is TRBV5-1, the J gene TRBJ1-1; D possibly corresponds to TRBD1 (5 bases). CDR1 and CDR2 (germline): SGHRS, YFSETQ. The CDR3 has 13 residues. V lost 3 bases to trimming and J lost 0 bases, with 6 bases between them.

The genes are TRBV2 and TRBJ1-1; no definite D call. V lost 5 bases and J lost 4, with 8 bases in between. CDR3 length: 12 residues. Germline loops: CDR1 SNHLY, CDR2 FYNNEI. CDR3 in amino acids: CASSQASTEAFF. Here the CDR3 DNA reads TGTGCCAGCAGTCAGGCAAGCACTGAAGCTTTCTTT.

This clone was counted only a few times. The rearrangement links TRBV4-3 to TRBJ2-7; TRBD2 might be the D (6 bases). The CDR3 covers 15 residues. Germline V lookup: CDR1 LGHNA, CDR2 YSLEER. The V and J ends lost 0 bases and 7 bases respectively, with 16 bases between them. This CDR3 is CASSQDAGTGGEQYF. The CDR3 region has the DNA TGCGCCAGCAGCCAAGATGCAGGGACCGGAGGGGAGCAGTACTTC.

The chain has TRBV7-6 and TRBJ1-1; no definite D call. Per germline, CDR1 SGHVS and CDR2 FNYEAQ. The CDR3 spans 11 residues. Trimming took off 6 bases at V and 11 bases at J, with 13 bases between the two ends. The CDR3 region is CASRREVLAFF. As DNA, the CDR3 is TGTGCCAGCAGACGGGAGGTCCTGGCTTTCTTT.

This clone was found a few times. The chain is built from TRBV19 and TRBJ1-6, with 7 nucleotides matching TRBD1. This CDR3 is built from 14 residues. Germline assignment: CDR1 LNHDA and CDR2 SQIVND (reference sequence). Trimming took 4 bases from V and 9 from J; bases not matched to a gene: 6. The CDR3 region has the DNA TGTGCCAGTAGTACGGGTCAGGGGGGTTCACCCCTCCACTTT. This encodes CASSTGQGGSPLHF.

This chain joins TRBV19 and TRBJ1-1; maybe TRBD1 (6 bases). Germline-derived CDR1 and CDR2 are LNHDA and SQIVND (reference sequence). The CDR3 contains 14 residues. The germline V and J ends were trimmed by 3 bases and 0 bases, with 8 bases remaining between them. The CDR3 coding sequence is TGTGCCAGTAGTATTTGGGGGCTGAACACTGAAGCTTTCTTT. Residues: CASSIWGLNTEAFF.